This record concerns one TCR beta chain sequence. Its matching antigen is unknown. The sample belongs to a study of T-cell reconstitution after alpha-beta-depleted transplantation in children. Study-wide points: At one year after transplant, newly produced T cells mostly accounted for T-cell counts and diversity. Several patients had high TCRbeta diversity at day 60; it came from surviving recipient T cells and thymic progenitors.

Germline CDR1 and CDR2: SGHTA and FQGNSA. CDR3 size: 15 residues. Trimming cost V 4 bases and J 5 bases; bases outside gene matches: 5. Preparation of the TCRbeta library involved a method that used unique molecular identifiers. TCRdb called the PCR reads again in MiXCR, with one record for every CDR3 protein. The sample shows about 130,000 distinct CDR3 sequences, approximately 8.7% of them seen only once. The clonotype originates from a girl less than two years old who had a stem cell transplant for combined immunodeficiency, so the T cells may come from the graft donor. This sample comprised PBMCs, mostly from graft donor cells, obtained 180 days after TCRalphabeta/CD19-depleted stem cell transplant. The chain combines TRBV7-2 with TRBJ2-2; the match to TRBD1 covers 9 bases. The CDR3 protein is CASSWGQGETGELFF. For the CDR3, the DNA is TGTGCCAGCAGCTGGGGACAGGGAGAGACCGGGGAGCTGTTTTTT.